These 9 T cell receptor beta chains share one sample of origin, sequenced in a study of T cell responses to AZD1222 COVID-19 vaccine. The method was immunoSEQ multiplex PCR; TCRdb's version includes in-frame clones alone and lacks a portion of them. This sample has approximately 110,000 clones; about 90% occur once, and the top ten carry 4.4%. The sample was peripheral blood, taken on day 0 of AZD1222 vaccination. These receptors were obtained from an adult in good health.

The chain links TRBV5-8 to TRBJ1-2; no definite D call. CDR3 size: 11 residues. V shed 4 bases and J shed 8 bases, with 9 bases lying between them. The V gene's germline CDR1 is SGHTS and CDR2 YDEGEE. The CDR3 nucleotides read TGTGCCAGCAGCCGACGGCGGGGCTACACCTTC. Encoded protein: CASSRRRGYTF.

This clone was seen once. The V and J genes are TRBV6-2 or TRBV6-3 and TRBJ2-5; tentatively, D is TRBD1 or TRBD2 (6 bases each). CDR3 length equals 13 residues. Deletions cut 6 bases from V and 4 bases from J, with 12 bases between. The germline gives CDR1 MNHEY, CDR2 SVGEGT. For the CDR3, the DNA is TGTGCCAGCAGCCCCGGGGGCATAGAGACCCAGTACTTC. This sequence encodes CASSPGGIETQYF.

A single count supports this clone. The chain employs TRBV4-1 and TRBJ1-2; D is perhaps TRBD1 (6 bases). Germline CDR1 reads MGHRA; CDR2 reads YSYEKL. The CDR3 runs 14 residues. The V gene lost 3 bases and the J gene lost 2 bases, with 10 bases spanning the gap. CDR3 protein: CASSQGAINYGYTF. The CDR3 region has the DNA TGCGCCAGCAGCCAGGGGGCAATAAACTATGGCTACACCTTC.

This clone was observed a handful of times. V gene TRBV5-1 combines with J gene TRBJ1-1; no reliable D call. CDR1 is SGHRS, CDR2 YFSETQ, per germline. Trimming cost V 4 bases and J 1 base, with 14 bases left between them. The CDR3 is 15 residues long. The CDR3 is CASSLPLSGNTEAFF. The CDR3 region has the DNA TGCGCCAGCAGCCTCCCCCTCTCAGGGAACACTGAAGCTTTCTTT.

V usage is TRBV2 and J usage is TRBJ2-2; 12 bases line up with TRBD2. Trimming removed 10 bases from V and 6 bases from J; junction bases left unmatched: 9. The CDR3 runs to 15 residues. Germline V gene sequence: CDR1 SNHLY, CDR2 FYNNEI. CDR3 region: CATSSSGGVPGELFF. CDR3 in DNA: TGTGCCACAAGCTCTAGCGGGGGGGTCCCCGGGGAGCTGTTTTTT. The whole variable domain, remainder taken from reference TRBV2 and TRBJ2-2, is EPEVTQTPSHQVTQMGQEVILRCVPISNHLYFYWYRQILGQKVEFLVSFYNNEISEKSEIFDDQFSVERPDGSNFTLKIRSTKLEDSAMYFCATSSSGGVPGELFFGEGSRLTVL.

This chain links TRBV4-1 with TRBJ1-3, with 8 bases that match TRBD1. V gave up 4 bases and J gave up 4 bases; unmatched junction bases: 12. CDR1 MGHRA and CDR2 YSYEKL come from the germline V gene. CDR3 size: 17 residues. The CDR3 DNA follows: TGCGCCAGCAGCCGATCGGACCAGGGGGCGCGCGGAAACACCATATATTTT. Translating gives CASSRSDQGARGNTIYF.

J is TRBJ1-5 and V is TRBV3-1 (or the pseudogene TRBV3-2); D is undetermined. This CDR3 comprises 14 residues. V was shortened by 4 bases and J by 2 bases, with 9 bases between the two germline ends. The germline gives CDR1 LGHDT, CDR2 YNNKEL (reference sequence). Here the CDR3 DNA reads TGTGCCAGCAGCCCAAATCCCGGCAATCAGCCCCAGCATTTT. Its protein is CASSPNPGNQPQHF.

The rearrangement links TRBV7-8 to TRBJ2-1; TRBD2 might be the D (6 bases). Per germline, CDR1 SGHVS and CDR2 FQNEAQ. This CDR3 region has 14 residues. V was cut by 2 bases and J by 6 bases, with 11 bases left in between. CDR3 loop: CASSLLRDSNEQFF. CDR3 coding DNA: TGTGCCAGCAGCTTATTGCGGGATTCCAATGAGCAGTTCTTC.

This chain connects TRBV5-5 to TRBJ1-4; D is perhaps TRBD1 (5 bases). V was trimmed by 4 bases and J by 5 bases, leaving 12 bases between them. CDR3 length: 14 residues. Germline V CDR1 and CDR2: SGHKS, YYEKEE (reference sequence). CDR3 amino acids: CASSMGPKNEKLFF. CDR3 in DNA: TGTGCCAGCAGCATGGGACCGAAGAATGAAAAACTGTTTTTT.